This T cell receptor (beta chain) was sequenced in a study of T cell repertoires in cytomegalovirus infection. Study as a whole: The authors used CMV epitopes that were HLA-C-restricted (recently identified) and HLA-B-restricted (well studied). Shared public TCR beta signatures pointed to both CMV infection and a matching HLA type.

This clonotype was detected many times. No antigen is known for it. Notes on the study in general: Cumulative public TCR beta family frequency identified CMV carriers with the relevant HLA. It was HLA-C-restricted CMV-specific TCR beta clonotypes that dominated the response ex vivo.

Each CDR3 protein gets one entry after TCRdb re-called the reads with MiXCR. The table includes 350,000 to 400,000 distinct CDR3 sequences, roughly 34% detected once. Germline loops: CDR1 SGHTA, CDR2 FQGNSA. This CDR3 has 13 residues. Trimming removed 1 base from V and 8 bases from J; junction bases left unmatched: 2. Material: cultured PBMCs, obtained from culture after CMV antigen stimulation. The V and J genes are TRBV7-2 and TRBJ1-2, with 9 bases identical to TRBD1. This TCR was sampled from a human donor in good health (CMV status not recorded). Some clones in this sample may be carry-over from other donors' samples. CDR3 nucleotides: TGTGCCAGCAGCTTAGGACAGGGGGAAGGCTACACCTTC. It yields the protein CASSLGQGEGYTF.